These 23 T cell receptor beta chains were sequenced from one sample in a study of blood T cell repertoires in COVID-19. Libraries were prepared by immunoSEQ multiplex PCR; TCRdb keeps only in-frame clonotypes and omits some of them. The repertoire holds roughly 120,000 clones, with about 85% as singletons. The sample comprised peripheral blood. These receptors were obtained from a man between 65 and 85 years old with acute or convalescent COVID-19.

This chain connects TRBV30 to TRBJ2-3; possibly TRBD1 for D (5 bases). Trimming pared 4 bases from V and 0 bases from J, leaving 17 bases between. This CDR3 comprises 16 residues. Germline V CDR1 and CDR2: GTSNPN, SVGIG (reference sequence). The CDR3 region is CAWKNQLWTSTDTQYF. CDR3 sequence (DNA): TGTGCCTGGAAGAATCAGTTGTGGACAAGCACAGATACGCAGTATTTT. Supplemented by reference TRBV30 and TRBJ2-3, the full variable domain reads SQTIHQWPATLVQPVGSPLSLECTVEGTSNPNLYWYRQAAGRGLQLLFYSVGIGQISSEVPQNLSASRPQDRQFILSSKKLLLSDSGFYLCAWKNQLWTSTDTQYFGPGTRLTVL.

The table lists this clone with a few counts. V gene TRBV5-8 combines with J gene TRBJ2-5; tentative D call: TRBD2 (5 bases). Germline CDR1 and CDR2: SGHTS and YDEGEE. The CDR3 has 15 residues. Trimming stripped 4 bases from V and 2 bases from J, with 15 bases between. CDR3 sequence (DNA): TGTGCCAGCAGCGTGATCGGGGTCCTTCAAGAGACCCAGTACTTC. As protein: CASSVIGVLQETQYF.

The V and J genes are TRBV5-1 and TRBJ1-4; possibly TRBD1 for D (6 bases). The CDR3 length is 17 residues. Germline V gene data show CDR1 as SGHRS and CDR2 as YFSETQ. The V gene lost 0 bases and the J gene lost 2 bases, with 14 bases spanning the gap. The CDR3 bases are TGCGCCAGCAGCTTGGAGCGGGGGCTTGGGACTAATGAAAAACTGTTTTTT. Translated: CASSLERGLGTNEKLFF.

This chain links TRBV18 with TRBJ2-7; 11 bases fit TRBD1. This CDR3 spans 14 amino acids. CDR1 KGHSH and CDR2 LQKENI come from the germline V gene. V lost 8 bases and J lost 4; bases outside the gene matches: 7. The CDR3 reads CASTTGTGGYEQYF. DNA for the CDR3: TGTGCCAGCACAACCGGGACAGGGGGGTACGAGCAGTACTTC.

The sample holds a few counts of this clone. The chain recombines TRBV5-6 with TRBJ1-5; 9 nucleotides match TRBD1. Germline values: CDR1 SGHDT, CDR2 YYEEEE. The CDR3 spans 15 residues. V lost 3 bases, J lost 5 bases, and 6 bases stayed unmatched. CDR3 nucleotide sequence: TGTGCCAGCAGCTCCTTAGACAGGGGGGATCAGCCCCAGCATTTT. Protein sequence: CASSSLDRGDQPQHF.

This chain uses TRBV28 with TRBJ2-5; weak D call: TRBD1 (6 bases). The CDR3 is made up of 16 amino acids. Germline V gene lookup returns CDR1 MDHEN and CDR2 SYDVKM. Trimming cost V 5 bases and J 2 bases, with 18 bases left between them. The CDR3 region is CASSSRGRTPQETQYF. The CDR3 bases are TGTGCCAGCAGTAGCAGGGGCAGGACTCCTCAAGAGACCCAGTACTTC.

This clone has a single count. This sequence joins TRBV11-2 and TRBJ1-2; D remains ambiguous. This CDR3 has 12 amino acids. Germline CDR1 reads SGHAT; CDR2 reads FQNNGV. V gave up 4 bases and J gave up 2 bases, with 5 bases separating them. CDR3 in amino acids: CASSSLNYGYTF. DNA for the CDR3: TGTGCCAGCAGCTCTTTGAACTATGGCTACACCTTC.

The gene calls are TRBV4-1 and TRBJ1-5; 7 positions match TRBD1. There are 17 residues in the CDR3. The junction had 5 bases not matched to a gene; V was cut back by 0 bases and J by 0 bases. CDR1 MGHRA and CDR2 YSYEKL come from the germline V gene. This CDR3 reads CASSQDEGGGSNQPQHF. The CDR3 bases are TGCGCCAGCAGCCAAGACGAAGGGGGCGGTAGCAATCAGCCCCAGCATTTT.

The chain recombines TRBV5-1 with TRBJ2-1; 7 bases align to TRBD2. The germline gives CDR1 SGHRS, CDR2 YFSETQ. J was trimmed by 2 bases and V by 4 bases; bases with no gene match: 12. The CDR3 spans 17 residues. The CDR3 region has the DNA TGCGCCAGCAGCCGTTTAACTCTAGCGGCGACCTACAATGAGCAGTTCTTC. Amino acid sequence: CASSRLTLAATYNEQFF.

The rearrangement links TRBV20-1 to TRBJ2-7; 7 nucleotides align to TRBD2. Germline CDR1 and CDR2: DFQATT and SNEGSKA (reference sequence). The length of the CDR3 is 14 residues. With V trimmed by 3 bases and J by 2 bases, 7 bases remained unmatched. CDR3: CSASGAAGTYEQYF. The CDR3, as DNA: TGCAGTGCTAGTGGGGCAGCGGGGACCTACGAGCAGTACTTC.

Turning to this clone: Different DNA sequences within this sample yield the same CDR3. V usage is TRBV3-1 (or the pseudogene TRBV3-2) and J usage is TRBJ1-5; D gene unclear. V dropped 1 base and J dropped 6 bases, with 7 bases sitting between them. The CDR3 length is 13 residues. Per the germline V gene, CDR1 is LGHDT and CDR2 is YNNKEL (reference sequence). CDR3 amino acids: CASSQGSGQPQHF. CDR3 nucleotide sequence: TGTGCCAGCAGCCAAGGGTCGGGTCAGCCCCAGCATTTT.

As DNA, the CDR3 is TGTGCCAGCAGCCATAACCAGATGAACACTGAAGCTTTCTTT. It encodes CASSHNQMNTEAFF. The chain employs TRBV3-1 (or the pseudogene TRBV3-2) and TRBJ1-1; D ambiguous. The CDR3 sequence is 14 residues long. Germline loops: CDR1 LGHDT, CDR2 YNNKEL (reference sequence). V lost 3 bases to trimming and J lost 0 bases, with 8 bases between them.

This chain links TRBV21-1 with TRBJ1-6; the tabulated D call, TRBD1, remains unverified against the DNA. TRBV21-1 counts as a pseudogene. The CDR3 spans 19 residues. The chain's CDR3 is CASSKAITGTGANNSPLHF. DNA for the CDR3: TGTGCCAGCAGCAAAGCGATAACTGGGACAGGGGCAAATAATTCACCCCTCCACTTT.

The V and J genes are TRBV9 and TRBJ2-1, with 7 nucleotides matching TRBD2. CDR1 is SGDLS and CDR2 is YYNGEE in the germline V gene. CDR3 size: 14 residues. The ends lost 0 bases at V and 5 bases at J; junction bases unmatched: 2. CDR3 sequence (DNA): TGTGCCAGCAGCGTAGGGGGAGGGAACAATGAGCAGTTCTTC. Translating gives CASSVGGGNNEQFF. The full variable domain, with the rest looked up from reference TRBV9 and TRBJ2-1, is DSGVTQTPKHLITATGQRVTLRCSPRSGDLSVYWYQQSLDQGLQFLIQYYNGEERAKGNILERFSAQQFPDLHSELNLSSLELGDSALYFCASSVGGGNNEQFFGPGTRLTVL.

V gene TRBV19 combines with J gene TRBJ1-5; D perhaps matches TRBD1 (6 bases). V was pared by 1 base and J by 4 bases, with 14 bases between. CDR1 and CDR2 from the germline V gene are LNHDA and SQIVND (reference sequence). The CDR3 has 16 residues. The chain's CDR3 is CASSIAQGIRNQPQHF. CDR3 sequence (DNA): TGTGCCAGTAGTATAGCTCAGGGGATAAGGAATCAGCCCCAGCATTTT.

The CDR3 nucleotides are TGTGCCAGCACCAGGGAATCAGATCAGCCCCAGCATTTT. Its translation is CASTRESDQPQHF. The chain has TRBV6-5 and TRBJ1-5, with D tentatively TRBD1 (5 bases). The germline V and J ends were trimmed by 7 bases and 5 bases, with 12 bases remaining between them. Germline V gene lookup returns CDR1 MNHEY and CDR2 SVGAGI. The CDR3 is made up of 13 amino acids.

The V call is TRBV24-1, the J call TRBJ2-7; a possible D gene is TRBD2 (5 bases). V was shortened by 8 bases and J by 0 bases, with 16 bases between the two germline ends. The germline V gene has CDR1 KGHDR and CDR2 SFDVKD. The CDR3 spans 15 residues. CDR3 residues: CATIRSRAHSYEQYF. The CDR3 region has the DNA TGTGCCACCATTAGGTCGAGGGCCCACTCCTACGAGCAGTACTTC.

The CDR3 DNA reads TGTGCCAGCAGCCAAGGGCCGGGACTGCCGAACGGCTACACCTTC. Protein: CASSQGPGLPNGYTF. V is TRBV4-2 and J is TRBJ1-2; D perhaps matches TRBD1 (5 bases). With 1 base removed from V and 8 bases from J, the gap between germline ends came to 17 bases. The CDR3 contains 15 residues. Germline CDR1 LGHNA, CDR2 YNFKEQ.

The rearrangement links TRBV7-8 to TRBJ2-7; TRBD1 aligns across 10 bases. The ends lost 1 base at V and 6 bases at J; junction bases unmatched: 6. Germline CDR1 reads SGHVS; CDR2 reads FQNEAQ. The CDR3 has 15 residues. The CDR3 loop is CASSLGDRGRLEQYF. The CDR3 nucleotides read TGTGCCAGCAGCTTAGGAGACAGGGGGCGACTCGAGCAGTACTTC.

CDR3 nucleotides: TGTGCCAGCAGTATTATTCGAGGGGGCAATTCACCCCTCCACTTT. Its translation is CASSIIRGGNSPLHF. The rearrangement links TRBV6-5 to TRBJ1-6; 7 nucleotides agree with TRBD1. The V segment lost 5 bases and the J segment 7 bases; nucleotides outside the gene matches: 8. Germline CDR1 is MNHEY and CDR2 is SVGAGI. This CDR3 has 15 amino acids.

CDR3 residues: CSVPAMDRNYGYTF. In DNA, the CDR3 is TGCAGCGTCCCCGCGATGGACAGAAACTATGGCTACACCTTC. V and J are TRBV29-1 and TRBJ1-2; D is perhaps TRBD1 (6 bases). Per the germline V gene, CDR1 is SQVTM and CDR2 is ANQGSEA. Trimming stripped 6 bases from V and 2 bases from J, with 16 bases between. The CDR3 is 14 residues long.

The chain employs TRBV28 and TRBJ1-1; no clear D. Trimming took off 3 bases at V and 2 bases at J, with 13 bases between the two ends. The germline CDR1 and CDR2 sequences are MDHEN and SYDVKM. The CDR3 spans 15 residues. CDR3 sequence reads: CASSFLLRPNTEAFF. In nucleotides, the CDR3 is TGTGCCAGCAGTTTTCTTTTGCGGCCAAACACTGAAGCTTTCTTT.

The rearrangement links TRBV18 to TRBJ2-5, with a possible D match to TRBD1 (5 bases). From germline, CDR1 is KGHSH and CDR2 LQKENI. This CDR3 has 12 amino acids. The V end was cut by 5 bases, the J end by 8 bases, with 12 bases between. CDR3 sequence (DNA): TGTGCCAGCTCAGGGGATGACAGAACCCAGTACTTC. Protein: CASSGDDRTQYF.